The present TCR beta chain was sequenced within a study of cytomegalovirus exposure and HLA in healthy donors. Study-level results: An analysis that came later showed most CMV-associated TCR beta chains appearing HLA-restricted. One later analysis reportedly identified an Asian-associated ancestry cluster that showed fewer N-insertions than the 666-donor mean. Likely technical artifact: a cluster of highly shared sequence variants. The classifier was said to identify cytomegalovirus status with high specificity and sensitivity.

Germline CDR1 and CDR2: MNHEY and SMNVEV (reference sequence). Trimming took off 0 bases at V and 0 bases at J, with 5 bases between the two ends. This CDR3 region has 15 residues. Use of 60 Vbeta and 13 Jbeta primers characterized the PCR. Profiled with immunoSEQ multiplex PCR; TCRdb holds only in-frame clones, not every one. The repertoire holds about 190,000 clones, with around 83% as singletons. A note on this clone: Its antigen is unidentified.

This rearrangement joins TRBV27 to TRBJ1-4; the D is unclear. This clonotype originated in a man aged 35 to 55 in good health and CMV-seropositive. Sequenced sample: PBMCs. The CDR3 DNA is TGTGCCAGCAGTTTATCCGTTGCAACTAATGAAAAACTGTTTTTT. Translation gives CASSLSVATNEKLFF.